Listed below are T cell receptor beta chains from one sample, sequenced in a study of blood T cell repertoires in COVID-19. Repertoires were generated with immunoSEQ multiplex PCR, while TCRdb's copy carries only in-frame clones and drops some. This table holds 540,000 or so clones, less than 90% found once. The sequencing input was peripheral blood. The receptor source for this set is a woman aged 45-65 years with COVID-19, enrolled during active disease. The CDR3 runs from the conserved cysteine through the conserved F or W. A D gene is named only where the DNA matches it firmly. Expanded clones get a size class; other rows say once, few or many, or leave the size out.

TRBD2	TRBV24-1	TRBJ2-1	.	CATSDGLAGGTEQFF	TGTGCCACCAGTGACGGACTAGCGGGGGGGACTGAGCAGTTCTTC
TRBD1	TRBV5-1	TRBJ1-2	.	CASSSSGTGAYGYTF	TGCGCCAGCAGCTCCTCCGGGACAGGGGCCTATGGCTACACCTTC
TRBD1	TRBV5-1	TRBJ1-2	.	CASSRTGTGGQANYGYTF	TGCGCCAGCAGCCGAACCGGGACAGGGGGCCAAGCTAACTATGGCTACACCTTC
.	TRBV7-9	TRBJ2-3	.	CASLADTQYF	TGTGCCAGCTTAGCCGATACGCAGTATTTT
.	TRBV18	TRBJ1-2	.	CASSPHLPPGYNDGYTF	TGTGCCAGCTCACCTCACCTCCCGCCGGGGTATAACGATGGCTACACCTTC
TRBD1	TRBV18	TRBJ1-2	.	CASSPEAGGDYGYTF	TGTGCCAGCTCACCAGAGGCAGGGGGTGACTATGGCTACACCTTC
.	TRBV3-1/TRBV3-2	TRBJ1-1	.	CASSRTAASGTEAFF	TGTGCCAGCAGCCGCACGGCGGCTTCGGGCACTGAAGCTTTCTTT
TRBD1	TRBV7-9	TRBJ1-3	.	CASSQGGSGNTIYF	TGTGCCAGCAGCCAGGGGGGTAGTGGAAACACCATATATTTT
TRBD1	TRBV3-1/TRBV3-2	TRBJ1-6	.	CASSQPQGNSPLHF	TGTGCCAGCAGCCAACCACAGGGGAATTCACCCCTCCACTTT
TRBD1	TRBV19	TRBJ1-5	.	CASGGYRDRYIQEPQHF	TGTGCCAGTGGGGGCTACCGGGACAGGTATATTCAGGAGCCCCAGCATTTT
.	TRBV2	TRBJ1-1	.	CASASGYSGAFF	TGTGCCAGTGCTTCGGGCTACTCGGGGGCTTTCTTT
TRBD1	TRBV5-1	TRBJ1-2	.	CASSLGQGSGYTF	TGCGCCAGCAGCCTCGGACAGGGTTCTGGCTACACCTTC
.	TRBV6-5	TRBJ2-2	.	CASSYNGGMGTGELFF	TGTGCCAGCAGTTACAACGGGGGAATGGGCACCGGGGAGCTGTTTTTT
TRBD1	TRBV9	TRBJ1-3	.	CASSGTQGTGNTIYF	TGTGCCAGCAGCGGCACACAGGGGACTGGAAACACCATATATTTT
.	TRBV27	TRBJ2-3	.	CASSPFGVGTDTQYF	TGTGCCAGCAGCCCATTCGGGGTAGGCACAGATACGCAGTATTTT
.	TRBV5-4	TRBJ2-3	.	CASSLGVGVYTDTQYF	TGTGCCAGCAGCTTGGGGGTCGGGGTCTACACAGATACGCAGTATTTT
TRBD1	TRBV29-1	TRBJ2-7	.	CSAGQGSHEQYF	TGCAGCGCCGGACAGGGCTCCCACGAGCAGTACTTC
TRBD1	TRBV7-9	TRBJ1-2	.	CASSPGQGVYGYTF	TGTGCCAGCAGTCCGGGACAGGGGGTCTATGGCTACACCTTC
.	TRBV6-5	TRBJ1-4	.	CASSPPGGEKLFF	TGTGCCAGCAGCCCCCCCGGGGGAGAAAAACTGTTTTTT
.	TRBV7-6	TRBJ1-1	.	CASSPLGGQNTEAFF	TGTGCCAGCAGCCCACTGGGGGGGCAGAACACTGAAGCTTTCTTT
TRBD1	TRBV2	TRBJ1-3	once	CASSGWDSLSGNTIYF	TGTGCCAGCAGTGGCTGGGACAGTCTCTCTGGAAACACCATATATTTT
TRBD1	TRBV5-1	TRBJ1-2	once	CASSLVEGAVQGYTF	TGCGCCAGCAGCTTGGTGGAGGGGGCTGTACAAGGGTACACCTTC
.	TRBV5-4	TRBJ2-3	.	CASRDVGGADTQYF	TGTGCCAGCAGAGACGTAGGGGGAGCAGATACGCAGTATTTT
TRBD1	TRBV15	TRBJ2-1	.	CATSGRTGDPNEQFF	TGTGCCACCAGCGGCAGGACAGGGGACCCCAATGAGCAGTTCTTC
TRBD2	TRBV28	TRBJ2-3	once	CASSPGLAGYTDTQYF	TGTGCCAGCAGTCCCGGACTAGCGGGGTACACAGATACGCAGTATTTT
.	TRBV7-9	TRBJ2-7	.	CATTSDYREQYF	TGTGCCACCACGTCTGACTATCGCGAGCAGTACTTC
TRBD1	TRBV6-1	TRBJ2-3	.	CASSELQGAGDTQYF	TGTGCCAGCAGTGAATTACAGGGGGCAGGAGATACGCAGTATTTT
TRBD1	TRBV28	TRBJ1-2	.	CASSLIRTGDGYTF	TGTGCCAGCAGTTTAATTAGGACAGGGGACGGCTACACCTTC
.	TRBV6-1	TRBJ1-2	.	CASSEIFGQHAYGYTF	TGTGCCAGCAGTGAAATTTTCGGACAGCACGCATATGGCTACACCTTC
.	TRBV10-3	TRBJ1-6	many	CAIRDSSYNSPLHF	TGTGCCATCAGGGACAGCTCCTATAATTCACCCCTCCACTTT
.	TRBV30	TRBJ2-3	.	CAQQGLTDTQYF	TGTGCCCAACAGGGCCTCACAGATACGCAGTATTTT
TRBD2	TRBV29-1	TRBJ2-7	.	CSVRRDYNYEQYF	TGCAGCGTAAGAAGGGACTATAACTACGAGCAGTACTTC
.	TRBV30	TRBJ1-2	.	CAWSAGNYGYTF	TGTGCCTGGAGTGCAGGGAACTATGGCTACACCTTC
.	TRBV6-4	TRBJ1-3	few	CASSEQAGNTIYF	TGTGCCAGCAGTGAACAGGCTGGAAACACCATATATTTT
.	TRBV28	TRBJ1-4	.	CASSFGPGRLFF	TGTGCCAGCAGTTTCGGACCGGGAAGGCTGTTTTTT
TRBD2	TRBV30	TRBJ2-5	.	CAWREGPGLVAETQYF	TGTGCCTGGAGGGAGGGACCGGGACTAGTCGCAGAGACCCAGTACTTC
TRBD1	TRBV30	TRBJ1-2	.	CAWSDTGGAGYTF	TGTGCCTGGAGTGATACAGGGGGCGCAGGCTACACCTTC
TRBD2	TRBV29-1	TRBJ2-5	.	CSVVTSGVETQYF	TGCAGCGTCGTGACTAGCGGGGTTGAGACCCAGTACTTC
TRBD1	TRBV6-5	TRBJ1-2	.	CASTLRGPVGYGYTF	TGTGCCAGCACCTTAAGGGGGCCTGTTGGCTATGGCTACACCTTC
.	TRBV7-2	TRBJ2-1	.	CASSFRSYNEQFF	TGTGCCAGCAGCTTCCGGTCTTACAATGAGCAGTTCTTC
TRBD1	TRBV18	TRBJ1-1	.	CASSPTGGLLDTEAFF	TGTGCCAGCTCGCCGACAGGGGGGTTGTTGGACACTGAAGCTTTCTTT
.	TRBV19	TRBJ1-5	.	CASSPDRLGGEPQHF	TGTGCCAGTTCCCCCGACAGGCTAGGAGGCGAGCCCCAGCATTTT
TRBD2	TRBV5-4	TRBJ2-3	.	CASSLWLAGASTDTQYF	TGTGCCAGCAGCTTGTGGTTAGCGGGGGCCAGCACAGATACGCAGTATTTT
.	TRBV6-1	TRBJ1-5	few	CASSERRNQPQHF	TGTGCCAGCAGTGAAAGGAGAAATCAGCCCCAGCATTTT
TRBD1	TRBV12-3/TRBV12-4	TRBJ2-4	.	CAPGQGHF	TGTGCCCCGGGACAGGGGCACTTC
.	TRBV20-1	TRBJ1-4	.	CSASDNRNRGLFF	TGCAGTGCTAGTGACAATAGGAACCGGGGGCTGTTTTTT
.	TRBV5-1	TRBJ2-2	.	CASSLGDFLNTGELFF	TGCGCCAGCAGCTTAGGGGACTTTTTAAACACCGGGGAGCTGTTTTTT
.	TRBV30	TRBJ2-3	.	CAWTGGGTDTQYF	TGTGCCTGGACGGGTGGCGGAACAGATACGCAGTATTTT
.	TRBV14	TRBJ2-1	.	CASSSRQPGQAEQFF	TGTGCCAGCAGCTCCCGACAGCCCGGGCAGGCTGAGCAGTTCTTC
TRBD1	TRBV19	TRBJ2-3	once	CATDHRGQGNAQYF	TGTGCCACCGACCACCGGGGACAGGGAAATGCGCAGTATTTT
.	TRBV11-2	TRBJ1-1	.	CASSRPTLERSTEAFF	TGTGCCAGCAGCCGGCCTACCCTGGAGCGGAGCACTGAAGCTTTCTTT
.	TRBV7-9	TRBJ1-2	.	CASSLSARVTYGYTF	TGTGCCAGCAGCTTAAGTGCCAGGGTCACCTATGGCTACACCTTC
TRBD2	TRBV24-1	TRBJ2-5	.	CATSDFRTSGGALETQYF	TGTGCCACCAGTGATTTCCGGACTAGCGGGGGGGCCCTGGAGACCCAGTACTTC
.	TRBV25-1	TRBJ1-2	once	CASSGADLGGYTF	TGTGCCAGCAGTGGGGCAGACCTCGGTGGCTACACCTTC